This TCR beta chain was profiled in a study of blood T cell repertoires in COVID-19 (dated by TCRdb to about 2020). For context, the study as a whole: The collaborator samples originated in the United States, Italy and Spain and spanned the acute and convalescent phases of COVID-19. The prospective study material was composed of cDNA or gDNA derived from T cells, B-cell-depleted T cells, or PBMCs. The dataset comprised deeply sampled blood TCRbeta repertoires from subjects exposed to, actively infected with, or recovered from COVID-19. The repertoires were made available in a free public database intended to serve as a resource for research on the immune response to SARS-CoV-2. Samples came from the ongoing ImmuneRACE study (first 160 participants) plus 1,254 subjects from 6 global collaborators. Nearly every sample came with metadata listing a de-identified subject ID, COVID-19 status, age in years and sex. Where available, HLA class I and class II types were obtained from metadata supplied by the sample provider rather than from assay-based typing. Here is what the overall study found, with its caveats: The quantity of clinical and demographic metadata differed by source and by participant and was supplied without curation.

In regard to this clone: Its antigen is unknown. No clone much larger than this one lies a single base away; base qualities are absent.

Each collaborating institution followed its own protocols to collect whole blood in K2EDTA tubes. For TCRbeta analysis, collaborators shipped samples in one of three forms: frozen whole blood, isolated PBMCs, or DNA extracted from either of those sample types. TCRbeta CDR3 regions were amplified from genomic DNA using the immunoSEQ Assay, a bias-controlled multiplex PCR. In the paper's pipeline: Nucleated cell counts per sample were estimated from amplification of reference gene primers within the assay. To quantify the absolute abundance of each unique TCRbeta CDR3 rearrangement, sequence reads were collapsed and filtered. For each sample, productive Simpson clonality was calculated as the square root of Simpson's diversity index across productive rearrangements. TCRdb mirrors the immuneACCESS table, restricted to in-frame sequences. Some clones are absent from its copies; in checked studies, under half trace to an unresolved V gene, and the reason for the others is unknown. The V and J calls and clone size are taken from that table; D and trimming were inferred from the DNA. This sample gives more than 90,000 clones in total; roughly nine tenths of them show up just once. Roughly 8.2% of the sample lies in the top ten.

The origin of this receptor is a human donor in a cohort sampled during active COVID-19. The specimen sequenced was peripheral blood.

The sequence in DNA is TGTGCCACCTTCCGCGGGACAGTGAACACCGGGGAGCTGTTTTTT. Its translation is CATFRGTVNTGELFF. The rearrangement joined TRBV6-5 to TRBJ2-2; D gene: possibly TRBD1, on 7 matching bases. Looking up the germline V gene yields CDR1 MNHEY and CDR2 SVGAGI. Counted from cysteine to phenylalanine, this CDR3 has 15 amino acids. Only the CDR3 portion is preserved as DNA: 45 bases, with reading frame beginning at the first base. Trimming at the junction amounts to 10 bases on V and 1 base on J, and the germline ends lie 16 bases apart.